This T cell receptor (beta chain) was profiled in a study of blood T cell repertoires in COVID-19. How the authors handled the data: The authors estimated nucleated cell counts from reference gene primer amplification. Repertoires were generated with immunoSEQ multiplex PCR, while TCRdb's copy carries only in-frame clones and drops some. V, J and clone size were drawn from that table, and D and trimming were deduced from the DNA. The sample includes roughly 230,000 clones, approximately 89% of them seen just once. Between the trimmed V and J ends, which lost 6 bases and 2 bases, there was a span of 19 bases. The CDR3 contains 15 residues. Germline-derived CDR1 and CDR2 are SQVTM and ANQGSEA.

The receptor comes from a woman aged 40 to 50 who had recovered from COVID-19. The specimen was peripheral blood. V and J are TRBV29-1 and TRBJ2-5; perhaps TRBD1 as D (6 bases). This chain's CDR3 is CSVAHRDTEQETQYF. CDR3 coding DNA: TGCAGCGTCGCACACAGGGACACGGAACAAGAGACCCAGTACTTC.